This section outlines one TCR beta chain sequence together with its context. Its antigen remains unidentified. These data originate in a study of T cells in localized non-small cell lung cancer. Method: immunoSEQ multiplex PCR; TCRdb's copy keeps in-frame clones and lacks some. The table has about 13,000 clones, about 30% seen once. General study results and limits: Tumor showed lower T cell clonality than uninvolved adjacent lung, where it was highest. Adjacent lung exhibited a median of 57 among the 100 most abundant tumor clones.

The CDR3 sequence is 13 residues long. The germline gives CDR1 MNHGY, CDR2 SAAAGT. Trimming took off 6 bases at V and 4 bases at J, with 12 bases between the two ends. This TCR came from a female donor of 60 years or more with stage I lung adenocarcinoma. This chain uses TRBV6-8 with TRBJ1-1, with TRBD1 as a possible D gene (6 bases). The sequences come from lung tumor tissue, collected before any cancer treatment. The CDR3 sequence: CASRDRSVTEAFF. CDR3 nucleotides: TGTGCCAGCAGAGACAGGAGTGTCACTGAAGCTTTCTTT.